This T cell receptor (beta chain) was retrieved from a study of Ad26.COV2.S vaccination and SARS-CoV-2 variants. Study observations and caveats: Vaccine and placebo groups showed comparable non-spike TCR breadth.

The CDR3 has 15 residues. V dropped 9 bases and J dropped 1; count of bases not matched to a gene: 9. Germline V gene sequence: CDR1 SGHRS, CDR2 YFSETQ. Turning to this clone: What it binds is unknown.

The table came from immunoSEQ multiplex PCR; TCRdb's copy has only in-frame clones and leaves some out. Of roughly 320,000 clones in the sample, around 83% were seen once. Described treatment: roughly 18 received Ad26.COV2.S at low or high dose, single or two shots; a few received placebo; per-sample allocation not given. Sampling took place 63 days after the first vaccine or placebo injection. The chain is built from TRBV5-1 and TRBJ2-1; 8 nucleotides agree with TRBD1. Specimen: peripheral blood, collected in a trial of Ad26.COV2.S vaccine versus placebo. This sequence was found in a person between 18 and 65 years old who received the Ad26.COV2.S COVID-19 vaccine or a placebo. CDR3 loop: CATATGEVSYNEQFF. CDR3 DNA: TGCGCCACTGCGACAGGGGAAGTTTCCTACAATGAGCAGTTCTTC.